This TCR beta chain was retrieved from a study of technical replicates of blood from a handful of donors. The method was immunoSEQ multiplex PCR; TCRdb's version includes in-frame clones alone and lacks a portion of them. The data hold under 100,000 clones, with around 94% observed a single time. About this clone itself: The junction differs from germline at one of its ends, possibly a read error.

This TCR derives from a human donor in good health. Source material: T cells isolated from PBMCs.

CDR3 sequence (DNA): TGTGCCAGCAGTGAACCAAGGACAGGGGGCAAACAGCCCCAGCATTTT. Its translation: CASSEPRTGGKQPQHF. V usage is TRBV6-1 and J usage is TRBJ1-5, with TRBD1 matching over 11 bases. This CDR3 is built from 16 residues. Germline V lookup: CDR1 MNHNS, CDR2 SASEGT.